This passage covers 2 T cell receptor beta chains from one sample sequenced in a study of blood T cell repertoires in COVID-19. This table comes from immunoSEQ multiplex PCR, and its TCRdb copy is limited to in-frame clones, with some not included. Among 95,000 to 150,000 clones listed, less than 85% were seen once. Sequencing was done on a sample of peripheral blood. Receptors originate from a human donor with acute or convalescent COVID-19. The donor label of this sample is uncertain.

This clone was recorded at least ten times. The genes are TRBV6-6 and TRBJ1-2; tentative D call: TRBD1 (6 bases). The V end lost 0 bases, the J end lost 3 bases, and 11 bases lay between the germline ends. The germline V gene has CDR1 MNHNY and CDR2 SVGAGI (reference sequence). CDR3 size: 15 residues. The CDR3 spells CASSYSQGRDYGYTF. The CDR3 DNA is TGTGCCAGCAGTTACTCGCAGGGGCGCGACTATGGCTACACCTTC.

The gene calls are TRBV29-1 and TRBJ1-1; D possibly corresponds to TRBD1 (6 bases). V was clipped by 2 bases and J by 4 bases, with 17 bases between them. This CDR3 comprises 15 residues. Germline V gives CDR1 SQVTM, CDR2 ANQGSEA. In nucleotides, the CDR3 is TGCAGCGTTGAACGGGTGATAGGACAGCCCACTGAAGCTTTCTTT. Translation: CSVERVIGQPTEAFF.